Presented here are 30 T cell receptor beta chains from one specimen sequenced in a study of cytomegalovirus exposure and HLA in healthy donors. Primers: 60 Vbeta forward and 13 Jbeta reverse. Profiling relied on immunoSEQ multiplex PCR, and the TCRdb table lists in-frame clones only, not all of them. The sample gives roughly 150,000 clones, 80% of which show up once; approximately 15% is in the top ten. The sequenced sample consisted of PBMCs. These receptors originate from a woman aged 35 to 49 in good health and CMV-seronegative.

The J gene is TRBJ2-7, the V gene TRBV7-8; no definite D call. The CDR3 has 15 amino acids. Germline V gene data show CDR1 as SGHVS and CDR2 as FQNEAQ. Trimming removed 5 bases at V and 2 bases at J, with 16 bases between. CDR3 region: CASSRLEAATYEQYF. The DNA of the CDR3 is TGTGCCAGCAGCCGCCTAGAGGCGGCTACCTACGAGCAGTACTTC.

To note about this clone: The junction differs from germline at one of its ends, possibly a read error. This sequence joins TRBV19 and TRBJ2-6; 7 nucleotides align to TRBD1. The CDR3 spans 15 residues. CDR1 is LNHDA and CDR2 is SQIVND in the germline V gene (reference sequence). In DNA form, the CDR3 reads TGTGCCTCCGGGACAGCCCTCTCTGGGGCCAACGGCCTGACTTTC. It encodes CASGTALSGANGLTF.

The chain couples TRBV7-3 to TRBJ1-1; the D gene is possibly TRBD1 (5 bases). The germline V gene has CDR1 SGHTA and CDR2 FQGTGA. V lost 5 bases and J lost 8, with 9 bases in between. The CDR3 runs 11 residues. CDR3 sequence: CASSLGGEAFF. DNA for the CDR3: TGTGCCAGCAGCCTGGGGGGGGAAGCTTTCTTT. Full variable domain (remainder filled in from reference TRBV7-3 and TRBJ1-1): GAGVSQTPSNKVTEKGKYVELRCDPISGHTALYWYRQSLGQGPEFLIYFQGTGAADDSGLPNDRFFAVRPEGSVSTLKIQRTERGDSAVYLCASSLGGEAFFGQGTRLTVV.

The chain links TRBV6-1 to TRBJ2-1; D may be TRBD2 (5 bases). Trimming stripped 1 base from V and 14 bases from J, with 15 bases between. The CDR3 has 13 amino acids. The germline V gene encodes CDR1 MNHNS and CDR2 SASEGT. In DNA form, the CDR3 reads TGTGCCAGCAGTGAAGATTTGAGGGTGACTGAGTTCTTC. It encodes CASSEDLRVTEFF.

V gene TRBV27 combines with J gene TRBJ2-1; D is unclear. Germline lookup yields CDR1 MNHEY and CDR2 SMNVEV (reference sequence). V was shortened by 3 bases and J by 7 bases, with 13 bases between the two germline ends. CDR3 length: 14 residues. The CDR3 nucleotides read TGTGCCAGCAGTTTTGGAGCGATGGGTAATGAGCAGTTCTTC. It codes for CASSFGAMGNEQFF.

This clone turned up a few times. This CDR3 reads CASIPDRGNTEAFF. The CDR3 bases are TGTGCCAGCATCCCGGACAGGGGAAACACTGAAGCTTTCTTT. The J gene is TRBJ1-1, the V gene TRBV2; 9 bases line up with TRBD1. This CDR3 spans 14 amino acids. V was pared by 7 bases and J by 2 bases, with 5 bases of the junction left unmatched. The germline gives CDR1 SNHLY, CDR2 FYNNEI.

The rearrangement uses TRBV7-2 and TRBJ2-2; 9 bases align to TRBD1. J gave up 3 bases and V 1 base, and 6 bases lay outside the gene matches. The CDR3 has 17 residues. Germline V gene sequence: CDR1 SGHTA, CDR2 FQGNSA. CDR3 nucleotides: TGTGCCAGCAGCTTAGGAATTCGGACAGGGGACACCGGGGAGCTGTTTTTT. The encoded protein is CASSLGIRTGDTGELFF.

The J gene is TRBJ1-1, the V gene TRBV4-3; D might be TRBD1 (6 bases). The CDR3 spans 15 residues. Trimming removed 4 bases at V and 0 bases at J, with 12 bases between. CDR1 is LGHNA and CDR2 is YSLEER in the germline V gene. DNA of the CDR3: TGCGCCAGCAGCCGCTTCACAGGGCTGAACACTGAAGCTTTCTTT. Amino acids: CASSRFTGLNTEAFF.

V usage is TRBV6-4 and J usage is TRBJ1-2; the D gene is possibly TRBD1 (6 bases). The CDR3 is 15 amino acids. From germline, CDR1 is MRHNA and CDR2 SNTAGT. The V end was cut by 8 bases, the J end by 3 bases, with 19 bases between. Written as DNA, the CDR3 is TGTGCCAGCGCACCTCAGGGAGGGGGAGACTATGGCTACACCTTC. Protein product: CASAPQGGGDYGYTF.

The chain employs TRBV7-9 and TRBJ1-1, with TRBD1 as a possible D gene (5 bases). Germline CDR1 is SEHNR and CDR2 is FQNEAQ (reference sequence). The V end lost 4 bases, the J end lost 4 bases, and 16 bases lay between the germline ends. The CDR3 consists of 15 residues. The CDR3 nucleotides are TGTGCCAGCAGCTATCAGGGAACTCTGGGCACTGAAGCTTTCTTT. Residues: CASSYQGTLGTEAFF.

The chain is built from TRBV7-6 and TRBJ1-1; D is perhaps TRBD1 (6 bases). Trimming removed 4 bases from V and 0 bases from J, with 12 bases in between. Germline CDR1 is SGHVS and CDR2 is FNYEAQ. The CDR3 has 15 residues. The CDR3 bases are TGTGCCAGCAGCTCCTTCTACAGGGTGAACACTGAAGCTTTCTTT. This encodes CASSSFYRVNTEAFF.

The chain recombines TRBV7-9 with TRBJ1-4; possibly TRBD1 for D (5 bases). Trimming stripped 5 bases from V and 4 bases from J, with 17 bases between. Germline CDR1 and CDR2: SEHNR and FQNEAQ (reference sequence). CDR3 size: 16 residues. CDR3 sequence: CASSTRGEAGNEKLFF. CDR3 coding DNA: TGTGCCAGCAGCACCCGGGGGGAGGCTGGTAATGAAAAACTGTTTTTT.

This rearrangement joins TRBV25-1 to TRBJ2-7; D may be TRBD2 (5 bases). CDR1 and CDR2 from the germline V gene are MGHDK and SYGVNS. The CDR3 has 11 residues. Trimming cost V 5 bases and J 4 bases, with 6 bases left between them. This CDR3 reads CASSSGYEQYF. CDR3 DNA sequence: TGTGCCAGCAGTTCGGGGTACGAGCAGTACTTC.

The rearrangement joins TRBV5-6 to TRBJ1-6; D is ambiguous. CDR1 is SGHDT, CDR2 YYEEEE, per germline. This CDR3 region has 14 residues. Trimming pared 4 bases from V and 7 bases from J, leaving 12 bases between. The CDR3 region is CASSLGSPNSPLHF. CDR3 sequence (DNA): TGTGCCAGCAGCCTCGGGTCCCCCAATTCACCCCTCCACTTT.

This clone came up once. V usage is TRBV14 and J usage is TRBJ2-5; unclear D gene. The CDR3 is 14 residues long. Trimming took off 1 base at V and 5 bases at J, with 11 bases between the two ends. The V gene's germline CDR1 is SGHDN and CDR2 FVKESK. The CDR3 nucleotides are TGTGCCAGCAGCCAAGTGGTAACTCGCGAGACCCAGTACTTC. It specifies CASSQVVTRETQYF.

This chain uses TRBV5-1 with TRBJ2-4; TRBD1 aligns across 10 bases. CDR3 length equals 16 residues. Germline V lookup: CDR1 SGHRS, CDR2 YFSETQ. Losses at the gene ends were 2 bases for V and 8 bases for J; bases not matched to a gene: 10. The CDR3 reads CASSLTSGTGADIQYF. CDR3 DNA: TGCGCCAGCAGCTTAACCTCCGGGACAGGGGCGGACATTCAGTACTTC.

The chain uses TRBV10-3 and TRBJ2-5; 14 bases are shared with TRBD2. The CDR3 is 20 residues long. V lost 2 bases and J lost 2; bases outside the gene matches: 13. Germline V gene sequence: CDR1 ENHRY, CDR2 SYGVKD. The chain's CDR3 is CAISEEAKGLAGDLQETQYF. Written as DNA, the CDR3 is TGTGCCATCAGTGAGGAAGCGAAGGGACTAGCGGGGGACCTACAAGAGACCCAGTACTTC.

This clone came up a few times. The same CDR3 can be traced to other DNA sequences in this sample. This chain uses TRBV11-2 with TRBJ2-7; D possibly corresponds to TRBD1 (5 bases). CDR1 and CDR2 (germline): SGHAT, FQNNGV. CDR3 length: 14 amino acids. V lost 1 base to trimming and J lost 4 bases, with 11 bases between them. The CDR3 coding sequence is TGTGCCAGCAGCTTAGCCAGGGCCCCATACGAGCAGTACTTC. It encodes CASSLARAPYEQYF.

V and J are TRBV18 and TRBJ2-7; D is ambiguous. The CDR3 runs to 16 residues. CDR1 is KGHSH and CDR2 is LQKENI in the germline V gene. V lost 0 bases to trimming and J lost 0 bases, with 12 bases between them. CDR3 DNA sequence: TGTGCCAGCTCACCACCAGCCACCCCGAGCTCCTACGAGCAGTACTTC. It translates to CASSPPATPSSYEQYF.

The gene calls are TRBV5-1 and TRBJ2-3; TRBD2 agrees at 8 bases. The CDR3 contains 16 residues. Germline CDR1 SGHRS, CDR2 YFSETQ. V dropped 0 bases and J dropped 2; count of bases not matched to a gene: 5. This CDR3 is CASSLAGGGYTDTQYF. DNA of the CDR3: TGCGCCAGCAGCTTGGCGGGGGGGGGATACACAGATACGCAGTATTTT.

The chain has TRBV5-4 and TRBJ1-1; D is uncertain. Germline lookup yields CDR1 SGHNT and CDR2 YYREEE (reference sequence). The CDR3 totals 13 residues. The V and J ends lost 0 bases and 4 bases respectively, with 7 bases between them. The CDR3 region has the DNA TGTGCCAGCAGCTTGGACCCGAGCACTGAAGCTTTCTTT. It translates to CASSLDPSTEAFF. The full variable domain, its missing parts supplied by reference TRBV5-4 and TRBJ1-1, is ETGVTQSPTHLIKTRGQQVTLRCSSQSGHNTVSWYQQALGQGPQFIFQYYREEENGRGNFPPRFSGLQFPNYSSELNVNALELDDSALYLCASSLDPSTEAFFGQGTRLTVV.

V is TRBV9 and J is TRBJ2-3; a weak D match, TRBD2 (5 bases). Trimming removed 4 bases at V and 3 bases at J, with 18 bases between. Germline V CDR1 and CDR2: SGDLS, YYNGEE. CDR3 size: 16 residues. CDR3 in DNA: TGTGCCAGCAGCACTGAGGCTCACAGAGGGACAGATACGCAGTATTTT. This encodes CASSTEAHRGTDTQYF.

The chain recombines TRBV9 with TRBJ2-3; D is possibly TRBD2 (6 bases). Germline loops: CDR1 SGDLS, CDR2 YYNGEE. CDR3 length: 16 amino acids. The V and J ends lost 3 bases and 6 bases respectively, with 20 bases between them. Here the CDR3 reads CASSGGTGFPQDTQYF. CDR3 DNA: TGTGCCAGCAGCGGAGGGACTGGGTTCCCACAGGATACGCAGTATTTT.

This clone has more than one count but fewer than ten. The V gene is TRBV5-6, the J gene TRBJ2-7, with TRBD1 matching 9 bases. The CDR3 totals 14 residues. Germline loops: CDR1 SGHDT, CDR2 YYEEEE. J gave up 9 bases and V 5 bases, and 12 bases lay outside the gene matches. CDR3 sequence: CASRSGTGRLGQYF. The CDR3 DNA follows: TGTGCCAGCAGATCCGGGACAGGGAGGTTGGGGCAGTACTTC.

The V gene is TRBV5-6, the J gene TRBJ2-1; 10 nucleotides align to TRBD2. This CDR3 spans 17 amino acids. The ends lost 4 bases at V and 5 bases at J; junction bases unmatched: 12. From germline, CDR1 is SGHDT and CDR2 YYEEEE. CDR3 coding DNA: TGTGCCAGCAGCCCGGGACTAGCGACGTTAGGGCACAATGAGCAGTTCTTC. This codes for CASSPGLATLGHNEQFF.

CDR3: CASSPSDRGFNQPQHF. CDR3 bases: TGTGCCAGCAGTCCCTCGGACAGGGGCTTCAATCAGCCCCAGCATTTT. The chain couples TRBV28 to TRBJ1-5; 9 bases match TRBD1. This CDR3 comprises 16 residues. Trimming removed 5 bases from V and 3 bases from J; junction bases left unmatched: 8. Looked up from germline, CDR1 is MDHEN and CDR2 is SYDVKM.

This chain connects TRBV5-6 to TRBJ2-3; D is ambiguous. Germline V gives CDR1 SGHDT, CDR2 YYEEEE. The CDR3 runs 14 residues. V lost 0 bases, J lost 0 bases, and 5 bases lay in between. The CDR3 spells CASSLESSTDTQYF. The CDR3 coding sequence is TGTGCCAGCAGCTTGGAATCTAGCACAGATACGCAGTATTTT. The full variable domain, rest sourced from reference TRBV5-6 and TRBJ2-3, is DAGVTQSPTHLIKTRGQQVTLRCSPKSGHDTVSWYQQALGQGPQFIFQYYEEEERQRGNFPDRFSGHQFPNYSSELNVNALLLGDSALYLCASSLESSTDTQYFGPGTRLTVL.

This chain uses TRBV19 with TRBJ1-2, with D possibly being TRBD1 (6 bases). The germline V gene has CDR1 LNHDA and CDR2 SQIVND (reference sequence). The V end was cut by 5 bases, the J end by 5 bases, with 15 bases between. The CDR3 runs to 14 residues. The CDR3 nucleotides are TGTGCCAGTAGTTCTACAGGGAGTATTTATGGCTACACCTTC. This encodes CASSSTGSIYGYTF. Drawing the rest from reference TRBV19 and TRBJ1-2, the complete variable domain is DGGITQSPKYLFRKEGQNVTLSCEQNLNHDAMYWYRQDPGQGLRLIYYSQIVNDFQKGDIAEGYSVSREKKESFPLTVTSAQKNPTAFYLCASSSTGSIYGYTFGSGTRLTVV.

Remarks on this clone: One end of the junction is discordant with germline, which a read error may explain. CDR3 in amino acids: CASSPQGTGGYEQYF. The CDR3 DNA is TGTGCCAGCTCACCCCAAGGGACAGGGGGGTACGAGCAGTACTTT. The J gene is TRBJ2-7, the V gene TRBV18; TRBD1 matches 11 bases. The CDR3 length is 15 residues. Germline V gene lookup returns CDR1 KGHSH and CDR2 LQKENI.

V and J are TRBV11-2 and TRBJ2-3; perhaps TRBD2 as D (5 bases). Germline values: CDR1 SGHAT, CDR2 FQNNGV. V lost 1 base to trimming and J lost 6 bases, with 11 bases between them. This CDR3 spans 14 amino acids. The CDR3 DNA reads TGTGCCAGCAGCTTAGTCCCTAGCTCGGATACGCAGTATTTT. This encodes CASSLVPSSDTQYF.